This entry lists 10 T cell receptor beta chains sequenced from one sample in a study of human T cells and chemical hapten exposure. TCRdb ran MiXCR on the RACE reads and lists one entry per CDR3 protein. The sample contains over 300,000 distinct CDR3 sequences, approximately 5.1% of which appear only once. The sample's time point: pre-sensitization, week 0. Treatment of the sample: therapeutic diphenylcyclopropenone sensitization with weekly scalp DPC. The sample in question was whole blood, obtained in connection with sensitization to the hapten diphenylcyclopropenone (DPC). These receptors were collected from a woman in her 50s with alopecia areata. Some clones in this sample may be carry-over from other donors' samples.

This clonotype was found a few times. This chain uses TRBV7-9 with TRBJ2-1, with 7 bases matching TRBD1. This CDR3 region has 18 residues. Germline loops: CDR1 SEHNR, CDR2 FQNEAQ (reference sequence). V trimming: 1 base; J trimming: 0 bases; junction bases outside the gene matches: 9. The CDR3: CASSLVGRGYSSYNEQFF. In DNA form, the CDR3 reads TGTGCCAGCAGCTTAGTCGGCAGGGGGTACAGCTCCTACAATGAGCAGTTCTTC.

This clonotype was seen many times. The V gene is TRBV6-2 or TRBV6-3, the J gene TRBJ2-1; the D is unclear. This CDR3 is 13 amino acids long. Germline assignment: CDR1 MNHEY and CDR2 SVGEGT. The V end lost 7 bases, the J end lost 4 bases, and 11 bases lay between the germline ends. The CDR3: CASNPFRYNEQFF. The CDR3 coding sequence is TGTGCCAGCAACCCCTTTAGATACAATGAGCAGTTCTTC.

This clonotype was detected only a few times. V and J are TRBV5-6 and TRBJ2-7; TRBD1 matches at 9 bases. This CDR3 has 14 residues. With V trimmed by 3 bases and J by 5 bases, 6 bases remained unmatched. The germline gives CDR1 SGHDT, CDR2 YYEEEE. The CDR3 region has the DNA TGTGCCAGCAGCTCCGGGACAGGGCACCACGAGCAGTACTTC. Its protein is CASSSGTGHHEQYF.

In this sample, this clonotype turned up a few times. Here the CDR3 reads CASSPGRLTQYF. In DNA form, the CDR3 reads TGCGCCAGCAGCCCGGGGCGACTTACGCAGTATTTT. V usage is TRBV5-1 and J usage is TRBJ2-3, with D tentatively TRBD1 or TRBD2 (5 bases each). The germline V gene encodes CDR1 SGHRS and CDR2 YFSETQ. Trimming stripped 4 bases from V and 8 bases from J, with 11 bases between. The CDR3 sequence is 12 residues long.

In its sample, this clonotype was seen many times. The chain carries TRBV6-2 or TRBV6-3 and TRBJ1-1; tentative D call: TRBD1 (6 bases). V was pared by 1 base and J by 6 bases, with 9 bases between. Germline V lookup: CDR1 MNHEY, CDR2 SVGEGT. The CDR3 is 13 amino acids. The CDR3 spells CASSYWGAPEAFF. As DNA, the CDR3 is TGTGCCAGCAGTTACTGGGGGGCCCCTGAAGCTTTCTTT.

This clonotype was found many times. The CDR3 coding sequence is TGTGCCAGCAGCCAAGATGAGGTGGCGGGGCAGTACTTC. Its translation is CASSQDEVAGQYF. This chain uses TRBV4-2 with TRBJ2-7; TRBD2 is a possible D gene (5 bases). Looked up from germline, CDR1 is LGHNA and CDR2 is YNFKEQ. The ends were cut back, 0 bases at V and 9 bases at J, with 12 bases in the middle. The CDR3 has 13 amino acids.

This clonotype was detected only a few times. V and J are TRBV6-5 and TRBJ1-2, with D tentatively TRBD1 (5 bases). V was trimmed by 5 bases and J by 1 base, leaving 20 bases between them. CDR3 length equals 17 residues. Germline assignment: CDR1 MNHEY and CDR2 SVGAGI. The DNA for the CDR3 is TGTGCCAGCAGTAAGGGGACTGGGATGGTCCTTAACTATGGCTACACCTTC. Its translation: CASSKGTGMVLNYGYTF.

This chain links TRBV6-1 with TRBJ2-3; possibly TRBD2 for D (5 bases). V was pared by 6 bases and J by 3 bases, with 13 bases between. CDR3 size: 14 residues. The germline CDR1 and CDR2 sequences are MNHNS and SASEGT. In nucleotides, the CDR3 is TGTGCCAGCAGAGATCCCGGCGGGACAGATACGCAGTATTTT. It encodes CASRDPGGTDTQYF.

A few counts support this clonotype. The chain carries TRBV24-1 and TRBJ2-2, with D hard to call. V shed 3 bases and J shed 6 bases, with 10 bases lying between them. Germline V CDR1 and CDR2: KGHDR, SFDVKD. CDR3 size: 14 residues. This CDR3 reads CATSDRRGSGELFF. CDR3 nucleotides: TGTGCCACCAGTGATAGACGTGGGTCCGGGGAGCTGTTTTTT.

Only a few counts were recorded for this clonotype. The chain carries TRBV6-2 or TRBV6-3 and TRBJ2-5; D unclear. V shed 2 bases and J shed 4 bases, with 11 bases lying between them. In germline, CDR1 is MNHEY, CDR2 SVGEGT. The CDR3 has 14 amino acids. CDR3 sequence reads: CASSYTTARETQYF. For the CDR3, the DNA is TGTGCCAGCAGTTACACCACGGCTCGAGAGACCCAGTACTTC.